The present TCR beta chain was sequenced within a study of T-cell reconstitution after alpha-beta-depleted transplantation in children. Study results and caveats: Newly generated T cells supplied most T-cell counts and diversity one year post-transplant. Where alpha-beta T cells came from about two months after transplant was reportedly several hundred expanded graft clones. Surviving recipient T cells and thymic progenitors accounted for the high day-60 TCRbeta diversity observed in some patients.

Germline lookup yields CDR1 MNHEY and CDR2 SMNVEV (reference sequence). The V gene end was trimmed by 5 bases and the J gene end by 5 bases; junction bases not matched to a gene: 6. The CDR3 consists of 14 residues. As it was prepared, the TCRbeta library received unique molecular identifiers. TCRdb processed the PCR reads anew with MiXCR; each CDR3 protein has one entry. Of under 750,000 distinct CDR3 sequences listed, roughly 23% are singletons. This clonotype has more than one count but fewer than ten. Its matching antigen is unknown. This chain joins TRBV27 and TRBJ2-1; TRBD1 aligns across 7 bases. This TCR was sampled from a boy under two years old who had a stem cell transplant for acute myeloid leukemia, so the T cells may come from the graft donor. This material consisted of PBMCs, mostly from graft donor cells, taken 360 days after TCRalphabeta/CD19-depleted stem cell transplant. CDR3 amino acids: CASSTGTEHNEQFF. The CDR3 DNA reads TGTGCCAGCAGTACCGGGACAGAACACAATGAGCAGTTCTTC.